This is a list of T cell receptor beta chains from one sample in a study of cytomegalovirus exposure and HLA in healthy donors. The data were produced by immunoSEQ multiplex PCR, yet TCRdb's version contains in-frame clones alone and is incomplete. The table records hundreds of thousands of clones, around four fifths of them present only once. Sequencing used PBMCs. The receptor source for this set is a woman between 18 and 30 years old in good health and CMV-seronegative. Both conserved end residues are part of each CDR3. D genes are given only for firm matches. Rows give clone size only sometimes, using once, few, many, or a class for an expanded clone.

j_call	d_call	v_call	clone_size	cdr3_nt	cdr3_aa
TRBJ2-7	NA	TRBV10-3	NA	TGTGCCATCAGTAGACAGGCGGAAAGCTCCTACGAGCAGTACTTC	CAISRQAESSYEQYF
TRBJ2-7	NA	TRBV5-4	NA	TGTGCCAGCAGAACGGCGGGATACGCCGAGCAGTACTTC	CASRTAGYAEQYF
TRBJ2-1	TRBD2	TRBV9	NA	TGTGCCAGCAGCGTAGTTCTAGCGGGGGAGCAGTTCTTC	CASSVVLAGEQFF
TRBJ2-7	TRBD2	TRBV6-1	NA	TGTGCCAGCAGTGAAGGCGGGGGGATCTCCTACGAGCAGTACTTC	CASSEGGGISYEQYF
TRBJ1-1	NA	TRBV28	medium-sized	TGTGCCAGCAGTTTAGTCCGGGCTGAAGCTTTCTTT	CASSLVRAEAFF
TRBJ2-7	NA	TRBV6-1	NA	TGTGCCAGCAGTGAAGCGCACAGCTTATACGAGCAGTACTTC	CASSEAHSLYEQYF
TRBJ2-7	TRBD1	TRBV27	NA	TGTGCCAGCAGTTCACCGGGACAGGCCCCCTACGAGCAGTACTTC	CASSSPGQAPYEQYF
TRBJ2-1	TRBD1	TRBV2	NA	TGTGCCAGCAGCCGAGACAGGGGTGAGCAGTTCTTC	CASSRDRGEQFF
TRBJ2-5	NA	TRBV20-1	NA	TGCAGTGCCTCCGGTAGGGAGGCCCAGTACTTC	CSASGREAQYF
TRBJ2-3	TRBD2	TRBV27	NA	TGTGCCAGCAGGATAGCGGGAGGGCCAGTTGGAGATACGCAGTATTTT	CASRIAGGPVGDTQYF
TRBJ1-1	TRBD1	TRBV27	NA	TGTGCCAGCAGTCGCCGGGGACAGTCTACTGAAGCTTTCTTT	CASSRRGQSTEAFF
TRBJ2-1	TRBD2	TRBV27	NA	TGTGCCAGCACCGCTACTAGCGGGTATTTTTCCTACAATGAGCAGTTCTTC	CASTATSGYFSYNEQFF
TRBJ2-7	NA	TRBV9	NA	TGTGCCAGCAGCGCCGGGAGTCGGTACGAGCAGTACTTC	CASSAGSRYEQYF
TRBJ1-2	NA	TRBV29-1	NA	TGCATCACTTGGGGGGAGGAAGGCTACACCTTC	CITWGEEGYTF
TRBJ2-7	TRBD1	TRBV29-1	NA	TGCAGCGATACCGGGACAGGGGATTCCTACGAGCAGTACTTC	CSDTGTGDSYEQYF
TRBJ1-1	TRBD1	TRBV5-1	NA	TGCGCCAGCAGCTTGGGACAGGGGGGCTCCCCCCACCGGTGGACTGAAGCTTTCTTT	CASSLGQGGSPHRWTEAFF
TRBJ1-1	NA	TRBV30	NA	TGTGCCTGGAGTGGCACAGCCATGAACACTGAAGCTTTCTTT	CAWSGTAMNTEAFF
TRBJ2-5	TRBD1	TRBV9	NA	TGTGCCAGCAGCGCAGTGGGGACAGAAGAGACCCAGTACTTC	CASSAVGTEETQYF
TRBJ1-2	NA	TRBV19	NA	TGTGCCAGTAGTATCTTGGCTTCGAACTATGGCTACACCTTC	CASSILASNYGYTF
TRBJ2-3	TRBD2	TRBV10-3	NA	TGTGCCATCAGTGTCGGACTAGCGGGAGGGCCCGATACGCAGTATTTT	CAISVGLAGGPDTQYF
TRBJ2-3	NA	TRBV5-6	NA	TGTGCCAGCAGCTTGGCCCTAGCGAGCACAGATACGCAGTATTTT	CASSLALASTDTQYF
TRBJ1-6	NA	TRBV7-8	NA	TGTGCCAGCAGCTTATTAGTGGGCCCAATTTCACCCCTCCACTTT	CASSLLVGPISPLHF
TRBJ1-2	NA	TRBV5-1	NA	TGCGCCAGCAGCGCGCAATCACTTGATACGACCTATGGCTACACCTTC	CASSAQSLDTTYGYTF
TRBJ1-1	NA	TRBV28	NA	TGTGCCAGCAGTTTAGCCCGCGGGGCTTTCTTT	CASSLARGAFF
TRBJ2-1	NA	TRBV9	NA	TGTGCCAGCAGCCTCAGAGGGAGCAACAATGAGCAGTTCTTC	CASSLRGSNNEQFF
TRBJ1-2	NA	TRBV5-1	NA	TGCGCCAGCAGCGGCTCAGGGTCGAGCTATGGCTACACCTTC	CASSGSGSSYGYTF
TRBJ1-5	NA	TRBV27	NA	TGTGCCAGCAGTTTTGAGGGGATCGGTCAGCCCCAGCATTTT	CASSFEGIGQPQHF
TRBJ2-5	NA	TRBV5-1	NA	TGCGCCAGCAGCTCTTGGCCGGGGGCGAGGGTAGAAGAGACCCAGTACTTC	CASSSWPGARVEETQYF
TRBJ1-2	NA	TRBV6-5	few	TGTGCCAGCAGGCCCACGGGAGGCTATGGCTACACCTTC	CASRPTGGYGYTF
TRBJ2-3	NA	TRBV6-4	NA	TGTGCCAGCAGTGAAGGTAGCACAGATACGCAGTATTTT	CASSEGSTDTQYF
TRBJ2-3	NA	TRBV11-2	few	TGTGCCAGCAGCGACCCAAGACAGGCAGATACGCAGTATTTT	CASSDPRQADTQYF
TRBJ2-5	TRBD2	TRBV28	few	TGTGCCAGCAGTATCCTTAGCGGGAAGAGCGAGACCCAGTACTTC	CASSILSGKSETQYF
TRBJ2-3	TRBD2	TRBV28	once	TGTGCCAGCGGCCTTATCTCGCGGCTAGCGGGAGCCGATACGCAGTATTTT	CASGLISRLAGADTQYF
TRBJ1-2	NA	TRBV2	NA	TGTGCCAGCAGTGAAAACGGTGTTGAGGGCTACACCTTC	CASSENGVEGYTF
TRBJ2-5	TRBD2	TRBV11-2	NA	TGTGCCAGCAGGACGGGGACTAGCGGGGGAGAGACCCAGTACTTC	CASRTGTSGGETQYF
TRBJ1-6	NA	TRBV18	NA	TGTGCCAGCTCACCCTCGAACGTCCGAGGGGAAAATTCACCCCTCCACTTT	CASSPSNVRGENSPLHF
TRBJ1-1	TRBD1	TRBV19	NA	TGTGCCAGTAGTATTTCAGGGGGTCTAGGCACTGAAGCTTTCTTT	CASSISGGLGTEAFF
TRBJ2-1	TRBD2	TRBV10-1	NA	TGCGCCAGCAAGGGACTTCGACGAGCGCGAAAGGGACTAAATGAGCAGTTCTTC	CASKGLRRARKGLNEQFF
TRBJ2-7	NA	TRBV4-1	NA	TGCGCCAGCAGCCCAACAGGTTACGAGCAGTACTTC	CASSPTGYEQYF
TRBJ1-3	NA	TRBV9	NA	TGTGCCAGCAGCGTAGCGGGCGGCACTGGAAACACCATATATTTT	CASSVAGGTGNTIYF
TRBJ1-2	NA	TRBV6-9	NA	TGTGCCCCGGGGCCCGGCTACACCTTC	CAPGPGYTF
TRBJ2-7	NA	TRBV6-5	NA	TGTGCCAGCAGCCCTACAGGTTCCGAGCAGTACTTC	CASSPTGSEQYF
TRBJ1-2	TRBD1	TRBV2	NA	TGTGCCAGGACAGGGGGTGTCTATGGCTACACCTTC	CARTGGVYGYTF
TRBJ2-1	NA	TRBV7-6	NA	TGTGCCAGCAGCGTTTTGGACTTACGTGATGGGATTGAGCAGTTCTTC	CASSVLDLRDGIEQFF
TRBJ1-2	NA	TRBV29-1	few	TGCAGCGTCGAGCCTGCCCCCTATGGCTACACCTTC	CSVEPAPYGYTF
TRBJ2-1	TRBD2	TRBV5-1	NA	TGCGCCAGCAGCTTGGGCGGGAGGAGGGACAATGAGCAGTTCTTC	CASSLGGRRDNEQFF
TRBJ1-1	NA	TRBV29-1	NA	TGCAGCGTTACCGGGACAACCTCGAACACTGAAGCTTTCTTT	CSVTGTTSNTEAFF